This T cell receptor beta chain was recorded in a study of cytomegalovirus exposure and HLA in healthy donors. Study-wide background: Within an early data release were 65 million to 90 million unique TCRs drawn from HLA-typed donors. Whole-study results and caveats: It was assumed in the presence/absence analyses that sequencing depth was roughly uniform across donors.

This CDR3 region has 16 residues. Germline CDR1 and CDR2: SGHRS and YFSETQ. Primers: 60 Vbeta forward and 13 Jbeta reverse. Assay used: immunoSEQ multiplex PCR; TCRdb lists only in-frame clones, some missing. This sample yields 100,000 to 150,000 clones, of which approximately 78% are seen a single time; over 5.5% belongs to the top ten. Turning to this clone: Its antigen is not known. A read error may produce the germline difference seen at one junction end.

Sample: PBMCs. The TCR comes from a woman in her thirties or forties in good health and CMV-seronegative. V gene TRBV5-1 combines with J gene TRBJ2-6; 7 bases map to TRBD1. Here the CDR3 DNA reads TGCGCCAGCAGCTTGCCAACAGGGGTCGGGGCCAACGGCCTGACTTTC. It specifies CASSLPTGVGANGLTF.